This T cell receptor (beta chain) derives from a study of T cell changes during pregnancy in multiple sclerosis. Data came from immunoSEQ multiplex PCR; TCRdb stores just in-frame clones and leaves some out. This table has around 80,000 clones, 94% appearing once. The count of this clone is one. At one boundary the junction diverges from the germline segment, which might be a read error. The sequencing used peripheral blood, collected in the second trimester of pregnancy. The source of this sequence is a female donor in good health, enrolled as a control in a pregnancy study.

The CDR3 loop is CASRAGTGYYNEQFF. CDR3 in DNA: TGTGCCAGCAGAGCCGGGACTGGCTACTACAATGAGCAATTCTTC. The chain employs TRBV2 and TRBJ2-1, with D tentatively TRBD2 (6 bases). Germline assignment: CDR1 SNHLY and CDR2 FYNNEI. The CDR3 has 15 residues.